This TCR beta chain was sequenced during a study of spatial heterogeneity in lung cancer. The wider study: The donors comprised about 70 untreated early-stage non-small cell lung cancer patients. PBMC samples from follow-up, where available, were sequenced a median of approximately 24 months after resection.

TCR cDNA molecules each carried a unique molecular identifier. TCRdb analysed the 5' RACE reads with MiXCR anew, one entry per CDR3 protein. The sample yields under 150,000 distinct CDR3 sequences, about a tenth seen once. Noted time point: blood at routine non-recurrence follow-up after resection. TCRs were sequenced from unsorted whole RNA of tumor, nontumor lung or PBMC. The specimen was PBMCs, collected at follow-up. This TCR was sampled from a female donor with early-stage non-small cell lung cancer.

The CDR3 sequence is CASSPTWGSPDTQYF. DNA for the CDR3: TGTGCCAGCAGCCCTACCTGGGGTAGCCCAGATACGCAGTATTTT. The chain recombines TRBV13 with TRBJ2-3; D is ambiguous. Trimming pared 5 bases from V and 4 bases from J, leaving 16 bases between. This CDR3 is built from 15 residues. CDR1 is PRHDT, CDR2 FYEKMQ, per germline (reference sequence).